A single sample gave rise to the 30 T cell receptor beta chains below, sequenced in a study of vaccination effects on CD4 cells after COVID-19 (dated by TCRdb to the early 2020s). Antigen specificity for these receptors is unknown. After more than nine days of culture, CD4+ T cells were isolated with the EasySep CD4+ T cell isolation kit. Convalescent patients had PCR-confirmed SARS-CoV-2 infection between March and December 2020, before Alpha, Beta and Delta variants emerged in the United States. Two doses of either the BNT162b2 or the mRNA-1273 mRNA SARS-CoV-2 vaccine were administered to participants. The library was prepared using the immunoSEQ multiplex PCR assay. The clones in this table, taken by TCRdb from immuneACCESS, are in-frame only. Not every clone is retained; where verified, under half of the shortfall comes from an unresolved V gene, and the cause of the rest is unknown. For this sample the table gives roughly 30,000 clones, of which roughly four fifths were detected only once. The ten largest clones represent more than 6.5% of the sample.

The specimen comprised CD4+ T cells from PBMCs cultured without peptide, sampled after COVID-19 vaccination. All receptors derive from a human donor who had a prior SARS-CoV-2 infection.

For the CDR3, the DNA is TGCGCCAGCAGCTTGGACGGGAGGGGGGTTACGCAGTATTTT. Residues: CASSLDGRGVTQYF. This chain connects TRBV5-1 to TRBJ2-3; 8 bases agree with TRBD2. The germline CDR1 and CDR2 sequences are SGHRS and YFSETQ. The CDR3 runs 14 residues. The V gene end was trimmed by 0 bases and the J gene end by 8 bases; junction bases not matched to a gene: 5. Based on the CDR3 plus reference TRBV5-1 and TRBJ2-3, the full variable domain is KAGVTQTPRYLIKTRGQQVTLSCSPISGHRSVSWYQQTPGQGLQFLFEYFSETQRNKGNFPGRFSGRQFSNSRSEMNVSTLELGDSALYLCASSLDGRGVTQYFGPGTRLTVL.

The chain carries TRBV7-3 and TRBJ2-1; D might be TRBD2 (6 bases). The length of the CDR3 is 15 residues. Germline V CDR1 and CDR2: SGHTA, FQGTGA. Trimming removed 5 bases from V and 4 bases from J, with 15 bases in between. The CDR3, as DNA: TGTGCCAGCAGCCCCGGGACTCCCGCATACAATGAGCAGTTCTTC. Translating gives CASSPGTPAYNEQFF.

CDR3 loop: CASSFLGRENTEAFF. The CDR3 DNA reads TGTGCCAGCAGTTTTTTAGGACGGGAGAACACTGAAGCTTTCTTT. V and J are TRBV6-5 and TRBJ1-1; D is ambiguous. The CDR3 is 15 amino acids. With 4 bases removed from V and 1 base from J, the gap between germline ends came to 13 bases. CDR1 MNHEY and CDR2 SVGAGI come from the germline V gene.

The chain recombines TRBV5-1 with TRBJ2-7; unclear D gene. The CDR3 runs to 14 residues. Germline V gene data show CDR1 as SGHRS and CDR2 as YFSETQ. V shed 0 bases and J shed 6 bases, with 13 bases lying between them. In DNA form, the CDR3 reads TGCGCCAGCAGCTTGGTTGGCAGGCTCCCCGAGCAGTACTTC. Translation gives CASSLVGRLPEQYF.

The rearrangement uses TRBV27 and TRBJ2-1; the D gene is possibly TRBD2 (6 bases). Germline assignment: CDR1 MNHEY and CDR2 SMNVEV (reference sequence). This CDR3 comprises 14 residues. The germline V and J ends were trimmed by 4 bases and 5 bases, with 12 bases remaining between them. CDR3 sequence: CASSSPGGNNEQFF. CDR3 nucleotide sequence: TGTGCCAGCAGTTCACCCGGGGGAAACAATGAGCAGTTCTTC.

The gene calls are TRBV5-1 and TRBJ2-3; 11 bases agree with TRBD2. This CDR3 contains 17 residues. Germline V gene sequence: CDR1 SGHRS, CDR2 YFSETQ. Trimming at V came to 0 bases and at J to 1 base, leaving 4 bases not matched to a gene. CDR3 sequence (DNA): TGCGCCAGCAGCTTGGAACTAGCGGGAGCAGGCACAGATACGCAGTATTTT. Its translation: CASSLELAGAGTDTQYF.

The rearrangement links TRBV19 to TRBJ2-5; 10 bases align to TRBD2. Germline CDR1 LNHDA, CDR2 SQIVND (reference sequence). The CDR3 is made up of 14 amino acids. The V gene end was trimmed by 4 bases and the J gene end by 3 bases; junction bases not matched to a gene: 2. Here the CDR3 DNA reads TGTGCCAGTAGTAGCACTAGCGGGAAAGAGACCCAGTACTTC. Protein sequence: CASSSTSGKETQYF. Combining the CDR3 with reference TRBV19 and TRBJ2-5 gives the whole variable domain DGGITQSPKYLFRKEGQNVTLSCEQNLNHDAMYWYRQDPGQGLRLIYYSQIVNDFQKGDIAEGYSVSREKKESFPLTVTSAQKNPTAFYLCASSSTSGKETQYFGPGTRLLVL.

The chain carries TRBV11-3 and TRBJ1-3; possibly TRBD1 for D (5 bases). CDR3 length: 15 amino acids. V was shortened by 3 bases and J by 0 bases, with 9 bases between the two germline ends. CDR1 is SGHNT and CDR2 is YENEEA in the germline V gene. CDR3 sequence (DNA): TGTGCCAGCAGCTTCCGGACAACCTCTGGAAACACCATATATTTT. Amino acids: CASSFRTTSGNTIYF.

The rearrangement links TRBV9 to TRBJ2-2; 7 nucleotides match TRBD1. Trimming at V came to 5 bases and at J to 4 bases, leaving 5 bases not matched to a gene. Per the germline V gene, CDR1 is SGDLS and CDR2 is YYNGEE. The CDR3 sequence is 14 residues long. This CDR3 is CASSRTGATGELFF. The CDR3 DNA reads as TGTGCCAGCAGTAGAACAGGGGCCACCGGGGAGCTGTTTTTT.

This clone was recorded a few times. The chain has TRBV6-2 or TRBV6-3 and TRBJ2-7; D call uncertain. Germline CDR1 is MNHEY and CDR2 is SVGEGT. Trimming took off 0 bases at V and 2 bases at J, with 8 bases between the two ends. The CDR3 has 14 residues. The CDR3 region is CASSYSIGTYEQYF. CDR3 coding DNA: TGTGCCAGCAGTTACTCAATAGGGACCTACGAGCAGTACTTC.

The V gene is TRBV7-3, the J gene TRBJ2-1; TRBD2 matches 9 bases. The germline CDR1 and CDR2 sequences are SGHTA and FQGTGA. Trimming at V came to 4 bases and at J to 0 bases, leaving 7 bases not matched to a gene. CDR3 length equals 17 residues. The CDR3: CASSSLSGGSSYNEQFF. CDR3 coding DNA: TGTGCCAGCAGCTCGCTTAGCGGGGGAAGCTCCTACAATGAGCAGTTCTTC.

CDR3 residues: CASRTGRNSNTGELFF. CDR3 nucleotides: TGTGCCAGTAGAACCGGACGGAACTCGAACACCGGGGAGCTGTTTTTT. J is TRBJ2-2 and V is TRBV19; D unclear. Trimming removed 6 bases at V and 0 bases at J, with 14 bases between. Germline assignment: CDR1 LNHDA and CDR2 SQIVND (reference sequence). This CDR3 comprises 16 residues.

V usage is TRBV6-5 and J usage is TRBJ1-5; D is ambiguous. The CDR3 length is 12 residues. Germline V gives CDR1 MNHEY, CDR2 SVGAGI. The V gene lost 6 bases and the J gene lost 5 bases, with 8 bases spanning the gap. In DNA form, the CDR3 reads TGTGCCAGCAGGTCAGGCGATCAGCCCCAGCATTTT. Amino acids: CASRSGDQPQHF.

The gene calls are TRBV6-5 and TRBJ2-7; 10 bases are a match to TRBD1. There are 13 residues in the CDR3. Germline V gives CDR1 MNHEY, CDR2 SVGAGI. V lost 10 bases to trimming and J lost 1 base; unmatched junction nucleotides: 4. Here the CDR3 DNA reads TGTGCCACCGGGACAGGGGTATCCTACGAGCAGTACTTC. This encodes CATGTGVSYEQYF.

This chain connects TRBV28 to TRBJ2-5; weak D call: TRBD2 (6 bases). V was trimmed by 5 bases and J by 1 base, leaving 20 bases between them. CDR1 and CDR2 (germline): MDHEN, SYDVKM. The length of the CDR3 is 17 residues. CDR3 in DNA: TGTGCCAGCAGTACAGGAGGTGGTTTCGGGGGCCAAGAGACCCAGTACTTC. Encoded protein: CASSTGGGFGGQETQYF.

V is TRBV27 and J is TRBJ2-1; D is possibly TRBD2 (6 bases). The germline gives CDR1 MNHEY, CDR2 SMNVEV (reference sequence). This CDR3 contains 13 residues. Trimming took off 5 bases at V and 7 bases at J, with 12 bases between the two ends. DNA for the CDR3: TGTGCCAGCAGTCTCCGCCGGGGGAATGAGCAGTTCTTC. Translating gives CASSLRRGNEQFF.

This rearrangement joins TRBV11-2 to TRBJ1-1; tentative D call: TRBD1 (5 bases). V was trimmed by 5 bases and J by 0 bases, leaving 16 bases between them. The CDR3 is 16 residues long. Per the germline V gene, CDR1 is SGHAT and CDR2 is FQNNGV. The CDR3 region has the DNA TGTGCCAGCAGCCAACGGTGGGGGGGAATGAACACTGAAGCTTTCTTT. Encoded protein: CASSQRWGGMNTEAFF.

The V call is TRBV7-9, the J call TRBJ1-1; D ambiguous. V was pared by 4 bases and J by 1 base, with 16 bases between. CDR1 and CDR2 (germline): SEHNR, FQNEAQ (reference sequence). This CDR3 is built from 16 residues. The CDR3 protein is CASSSPDAGGNTEAFF. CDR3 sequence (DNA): TGTGCCAGCAGCTCTCCTGATGCGGGCGGGAACACTGAAGCTTTCTTT.

In DNA form, the CDR3 reads TGTGCCTGGAGAGAGCGTTGGTTTTCAGATACGCAGTATTTT. Its translation is CAWRERWFSDTQYF. The chain is built from TRBV30 and TRBJ2-3; D unresolved. CDR3 length: 14 amino acids. The germline V and J ends were trimmed by 3 bases and 4 bases, with 14 bases remaining between them. The germline V gene encodes CDR1 GTSNPN and CDR2 SVGIG (reference sequence).

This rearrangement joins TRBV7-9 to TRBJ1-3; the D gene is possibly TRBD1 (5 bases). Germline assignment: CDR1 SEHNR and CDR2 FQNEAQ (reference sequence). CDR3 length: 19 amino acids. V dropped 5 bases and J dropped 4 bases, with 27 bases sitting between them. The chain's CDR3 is CASSTRANRGSRRGNTIYF. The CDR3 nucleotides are TGTGCCAGCAGCACCCGTGCAAATCGGGGGAGTCGGCGGGGAAACACCATATATTTT.

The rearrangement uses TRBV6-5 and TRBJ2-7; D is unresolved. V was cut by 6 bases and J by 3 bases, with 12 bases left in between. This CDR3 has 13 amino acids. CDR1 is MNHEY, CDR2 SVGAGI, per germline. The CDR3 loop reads CASRRGPNYEQYF. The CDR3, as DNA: TGTGCCAGCAGGAGAGGACCGAACTACGAGCAGTACTTC.

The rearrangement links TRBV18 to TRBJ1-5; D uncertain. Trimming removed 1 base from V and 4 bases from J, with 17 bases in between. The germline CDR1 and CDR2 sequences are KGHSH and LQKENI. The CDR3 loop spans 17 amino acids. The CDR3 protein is CASSPRSASLGNQPQHF. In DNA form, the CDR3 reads TGTGCCAGCTCACCACGGTCAGCGTCGCTAGGGAATCAGCCCCAGCATTTT.

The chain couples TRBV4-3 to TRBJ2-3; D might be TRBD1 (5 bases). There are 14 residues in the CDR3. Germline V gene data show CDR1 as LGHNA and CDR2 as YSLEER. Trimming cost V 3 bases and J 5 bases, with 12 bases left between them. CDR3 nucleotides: TGCGCCAGCAGCCATAAGTGGGGCGGAGATACGCAGTATTTT. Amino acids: CASSHKWGGDTQYF.

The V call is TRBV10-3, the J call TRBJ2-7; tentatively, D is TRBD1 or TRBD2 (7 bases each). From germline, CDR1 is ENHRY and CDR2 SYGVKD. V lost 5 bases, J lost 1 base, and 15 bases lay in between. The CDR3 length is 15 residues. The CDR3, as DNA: TGTGCCATCAGTCCCAGGGAGGGACAGTCCTACGAGCAGTACTTC. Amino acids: CAISPREGQSYEQYF.

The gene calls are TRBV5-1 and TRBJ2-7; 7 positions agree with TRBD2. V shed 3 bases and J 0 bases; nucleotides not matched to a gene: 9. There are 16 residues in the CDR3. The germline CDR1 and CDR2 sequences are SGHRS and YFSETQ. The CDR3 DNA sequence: TGCGCCAGCAGCTCCAAGGCTAGCGGCAGCTCCTACGAGCAGTACTTC. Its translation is CASSSKASGSSYEQYF.

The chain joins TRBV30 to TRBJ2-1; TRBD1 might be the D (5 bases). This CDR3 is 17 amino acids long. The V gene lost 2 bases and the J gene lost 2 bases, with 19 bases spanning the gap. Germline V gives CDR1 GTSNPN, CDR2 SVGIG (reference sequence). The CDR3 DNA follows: TGTGCCTGGAGTAACAGGTTTGCAGTTGGCCCCTACAATGAGCAGTTCTTC. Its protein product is CAWSNRFAVGPYNEQFF.

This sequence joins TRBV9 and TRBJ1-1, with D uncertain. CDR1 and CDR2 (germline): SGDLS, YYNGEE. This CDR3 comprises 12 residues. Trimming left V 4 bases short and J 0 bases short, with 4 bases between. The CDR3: CASSRMNTEAFF. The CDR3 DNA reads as TGTGCCAGCAGCCGGATGAACACTGAAGCTTTCTTT.

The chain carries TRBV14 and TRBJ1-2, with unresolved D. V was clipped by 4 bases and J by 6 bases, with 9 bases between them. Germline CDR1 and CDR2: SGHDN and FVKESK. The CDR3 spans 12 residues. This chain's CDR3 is CASSPTRNGYTF. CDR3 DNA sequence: TGTGCCAGCAGCCCCACGAGGAATGGCTACACCTTC.

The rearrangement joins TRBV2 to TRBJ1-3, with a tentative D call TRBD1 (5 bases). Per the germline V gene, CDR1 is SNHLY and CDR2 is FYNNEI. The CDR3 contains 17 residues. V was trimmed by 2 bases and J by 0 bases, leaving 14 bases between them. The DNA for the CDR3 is TGTGCCAGCAGTGAAATATATGGGGCGAGCTCTGGAAACACCATATATTTT. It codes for CASSEIYGASSGNTIYF.

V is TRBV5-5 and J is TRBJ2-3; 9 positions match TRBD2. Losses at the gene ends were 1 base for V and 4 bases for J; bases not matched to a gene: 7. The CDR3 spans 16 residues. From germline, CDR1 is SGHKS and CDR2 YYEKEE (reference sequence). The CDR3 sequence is CASSLRASGVADTQYF. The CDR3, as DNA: TGTGCCAGCAGCTTGCGGGCTAGCGGGGTAGCAGATACGCAGTATTTT.